Below are 4 T cell receptor beta chains sequenced from a single sample in a study of cytomegalovirus exposure and HLA in healthy donors. This PCR relied on a set of 60 Vbeta primers and 13 Jbeta primers. The assay was immunoSEQ multiplex PCR, and TCRdb's table has in-frame clones only and misses some. This sample has about 110,000 clones, with about 59% found just once. The sample taken for sequencing was PBMCs. Receptor source: a man younger than 45 in good health and CMV-seropositive.

J is TRBJ1-4 and V is TRBV9; no definite D call. This CDR3 is 16 amino acids long. CDR1 and CDR2 (germline): SGDLS, YYNGEE. V was trimmed by 0 bases and J by 5 bases, leaving 14 bases between them. The CDR3 sequence: CASSVGTFSGNEKLFF. The DNA for the CDR3 is TGTGCCAGCAGCGTAGGAACCTTTTCAGGCAATGAAAAACTGTTTTTT.

The chain links TRBV5-1 to TRBJ2-2, with D maybe TRBD1 (6 bases). V gave up 6 bases and J gave up 1 base, with 13 bases separating them. CDR3 length: 15 amino acids. CDR1 is SGHRS, CDR2 YFSETQ, per germline. The DNA for the CDR3 is TGCGCCAGCATGAGGGACATTCAGAACACCGGGGAGCTGTTTTTT. It yields the protein CASMRDIQNTGELFF.

This chain links TRBV2 with TRBJ1-1, with D hard to call. The germline CDR1 and CDR2 sequences are SNHLY and FYNNEI. Trimming left V 6 bases short and J 2 bases short, with 13 bases between. This CDR3 contains 14 residues. The CDR3 DNA reads TGTGCCAGCAGAATGGAGTCACTCAACACTGAAGCTTTCTTT. Its protein is CASRMESLNTEAFF.

This clone occurred a few times. The rearrangement links TRBV4-2 to TRBJ2-3, with 15 bases fitting TRBD2. The V gene's germline CDR1 is LGHNA and CDR2 YNFKEQ. The V and J ends lost 5 bases and 3 bases, in that order; junction bases with no gene match: 6. The CDR3 is 17 amino acids. The CDR3, as DNA: TGTGCCAGCAGCATAGGACTAGCGGGGGGGCGGACAGATACGCAGTATTTT. As protein: CASSIGLAGGRTDTQYF.